The 16 T cell receptor beta chains below all came from one sample that was sequenced in a study of T cell responses to AZD1222 COVID-19 vaccine. Profiling relied on immunoSEQ multiplex PCR, and the TCRdb table lists in-frame clones only, not all of them. The profile shows about 130,000 clones, around 89% of them singletons. Sequencing was performed on peripheral blood, taken 28 days after the second AZD1222 dose. The receptors shown here come from an adult who received the AZD1222 COVID-19 vaccine.

The chain employs TRBV15 and TRBJ1-4; D may be TRBD1 (6 bases). Trimming took 2 bases from V and 10 from J, leaving 14 bases between them. This CDR3 is built from 14 residues. Germline V CDR1 and CDR2: LNHNV, YYDKDF (reference sequence). The CDR3 bases are TGTGCCACCAGCAGATCCGGGACACTCCTAAAACTGTTTTTT. Its translation: CATSRSGTLLKLFF. Together with reference TRBV15 and TRBJ1-4, the CDR3 gives the full variable domain: DAMVIQNPRYQVTQFGKPVTLSCSQTLNHNVMYWYQQKSSQAPKLLFHYYDKDFNNEADTPDNFQSRRPNTSFCFLDIRSPGLGDTAMYLCATSRSGTLLKLFFGSGTQLSVL.

The rearrangement links TRBV6-5 to TRBJ2-7, with D uncertain. The V and J ends lost 4 bases and 0 bases respectively, with 10 bases between them. Germline V lookup: CDR1 MNHEY, CDR2 SVGAGI. The CDR3 sequence is 14 residues long. CDR3: CASSLHSSSYEQYF. In DNA, the CDR3 is TGTGCCAGCAGTTTACACAGTAGCTCCTACGAGCAGTACTTC.

The gene calls are TRBV3-1 (or the pseudogene TRBV3-2) and TRBJ2-1, with D perhaps assigned TRBD1 or TRBD2 (5 bases each). Germline CDR1 LGHDT, CDR2 YNNKEL (reference sequence). Trimming took 6 bases from V and 0 from J, leaving 12 bases between them. The CDR3 extends over 15 amino acids. CDR3 nucleotide sequence: TGTGCCAGCAGACGGGGACGTAGCTCCTACAATGAGCAGTTCTTC. It translates to CASRRGRSSYNEQFF.

The chain joins TRBV29-1 to TRBJ2-5, with D possibly being TRBD1 or TRBD2 (5 bases each). This CDR3 spans 13 amino acids. V was trimmed by 3 bases and J by 1 base, leaving 9 bases between them. The germline V gene has CDR1 SQVTM and CDR2 ANQGSEA. The CDR3 bases are TGCAGCGTTGACTCTGGGACCCAAGAGACCCAGTACTTC. Its translation is CSVDSGTQETQYF.

The V gene is TRBV12-3 or TRBV12-4, the J gene TRBJ1-1; 7 bases are a match to TRBD1. The J segment lost 1 base and the V segment lost 5 bases, leaving 1 base of the junction unmatched. The CDR3 covers 13 residues. DNA of the CDR3: TGTGCCAGCAGTGGACAGGCGAACACTGAAGCTTTCTTT. Residues: CASSGQANTEAFF.

The chain uses TRBV6-6 and TRBJ2-2, with a possible D match to TRBD1 (6 bases). CDR1 is MNHNY, CDR2 SVGAGI, per germline (reference sequence). Trimming stripped 0 bases from V and 2 bases from J, with 10 bases between. The length of the CDR3 is 16 residues. The CDR3 coding sequence is TGTGCCAGCAGTTACTCGACGGGACATAACACCGGGGAGCTGTTTTTT. It translates to CASSYSTGHNTGELFF.

This clone was detected once. The chain employs TRBV11-2 and TRBJ1-1; D not certain. V was clipped by 1 base and J by 1 base, with 4 bases between them. Germline V gene lookup returns CDR1 SGHAT and CDR2 FQNNGV. The CDR3 contains 13 residues. The CDR3: CASSLGRNTEAFF. The CDR3 region has the DNA TGTGCCAGCAGCTTAGGACGGAACACTGAAGCTTTCTTT.

V and J are TRBV30 and TRBJ2-7; D possibly corresponds to TRBD2 (6 bases). Germline CDR1 and CDR2: GTSNPN and SVGIG (reference sequence). The CDR3 is 13 residues long. Trimming cost V 0 bases and J 4 bases, with 10 bases left between them. CDR3 DNA: TGTGCCTGGAGTGTACTTCGGGGGTACGAGCAGTACTTC. Protein product: CAWSVLRGYEQYF. Full variable domain (outside the CDR3, taken from reference TRBV30 and TRBJ2-7): SQTIHQWPATLVQPVGSPLSLECTVEGTSNPNLYWYRQAAGRGLQLLFYSVGIGQISSEVPQNLSASRPQDRQFILSSKKLLLSDSGFYLCAWSVLRGYEQYFGPGTRLTVT.

V gene TRBV4-2 combines with J gene TRBJ1-5; the D is unclear. Germline CDR1 is LGHNA and CDR2 is YNFKEQ. This CDR3 has 13 amino acids. V dropped 0 bases and J dropped 7 bases, with 7 bases sitting between them. CDR3 DNA: TGTGCCAGCAGCCAAGATCAAGGACAGCCCCAGCATTTT. As protein: CASSQDQGQPQHF.

The chain links TRBV24-1 to TRBJ2-1, with TRBD2 matching over 9 bases. V gave up 4 bases and J gave up 10 bases; unmatched junction bases: 4. Per the germline V gene, CDR1 is KGHDR and CDR2 is SFDVKD. The CDR3 totals 13 residues. The CDR3 protein is CATSDHGLAEQFF. The CDR3 DNA reads TGTGCCACCAGTGACCACGGACTAGCGGAGCAGTTCTTC.

J is TRBJ1-1 and V is TRBV29-1, with 8 nucleotides matching TRBD1. The junction had 5 bases not matched to a gene; V was cut back by 4 bases and J by 4 bases. CDR3 size: 13 residues. Germline V CDR1 and CDR2: SQVTM, ANQGSEA. CDR3 DNA: TGCAGCGTTGCAGGGGGCGCGGGCACTGAAGCTTTCTTT. Protein sequence: CSVAGGAGTEAFF. Complete variable domain (other parts from reference TRBV29-1 and TRBJ1-1): SAVISQKPSRDICQRGTSLTIQCQVDSQVTMMFWYRQQPGQSLTLIATANQGSEATYESGFVIDKFPISRPNLTFSTLTVSNMSPEDSSIYLCSVAGGAGTEAFFGQGTRLTVV.

The chain recombines TRBV6-6 with TRBJ2-5; D is perhaps TRBD1 (5 bases). Germline assignment: CDR1 MNHNY and CDR2 SVGAGI (reference sequence). CDR3 size: 14 residues. V lost 6 bases and J lost 2, with 13 bases in between. CDR3 residues: CASRTTDGQETQYF. The CDR3, as DNA: TGTGCCAGCAGAACGACAGACGGGCAAGAGACCCAGTACTTC.

The CDR3 sequence is CASGTAYEQYF. CDR3 in DNA: TGCGCCTCAGGGACCGCCTACGAGCAGTACTTC. V usage is TRBV10-1 and J usage is TRBJ2-7; perhaps D is TRBD1 or TRBD2 (5 bases each). This CDR3 comprises 11 residues. V was clipped by 11 bases and J by 2 bases, with 10 bases between them. Germline values: CDR1 WNHNN, CDR2 SYGVQD (reference sequence).

The gene calls are TRBV6-5 and TRBJ1-3; 8 bases fit TRBD1. Germline loops: CDR1 MNHEY, CDR2 SVGAGI. The CDR3 is 15 residues long. V lost 6 bases and J lost 4; bases outside the gene matches: 8. The CDR3 reads CASSRARDRGNTIYF. DNA for the CDR3: TGTGCCAGCAGCCGGGCCCGGGACAGGGGAAACACCATATATTTT.

This chain links TRBV5-1 with TRBJ2-1, with 10 bases lining up with TRBD2. V lost 4 bases, J lost 0 bases, and 7 bases stayed unmatched. The germline gives CDR1 SGHRS, CDR2 YFSETQ. This CDR3 has 17 amino acids. The CDR3 here is CASSRETSGTSYNEQFF. The CDR3 nucleotides read TGCGCCAGCAGCAGGGAAACTAGCGGGACCTCCTACAATGAGCAGTTCTTC.

The V gene is TRBV2, the J gene TRBJ1-2; no reliable D call. Germline CDR1 is SNHLY and CDR2 is FYNNEI. The CDR3 has 15 amino acids. Deletions cut 3 bases from V and 8 bases from J, with 19 bases between. The CDR3 spells CASSDGTASLGGYTF. The CDR3 DNA reads as TGTGCCAGCAGTGACGGAACAGCCTCTCTGGGAGGCTACACCTTC.